A single T cell receptor (beta chain) is shown here with its context. What it recognizes is unknown. Germline V gives CDR1 SGHTA, CDR2 FQGNSA. V was clipped by 2 bases and J by 0 bases, with 14 bases between them. The CDR3 is 17 amino acids. It was with 60 Vbeta and 13 Jbeta primers that the PCR ran. Some clones are missing from TCRdb's copy, which holds only in-frame ones; the method was immunoSEQ multiplex PCR. This sample has hundreds of thousands of clones, with 70% to 90% found just once. This sample is part of a study of cytomegalovirus exposure and HLA in healthy donors. Points from the study as a whole: A later analysis appeared to link common viral pathogens to several of the most significant clusters. Sequencing depth roughly uniform across donors was assumed in presence/absence analyses.

This chain connects TRBV7-2 to TRBJ2-1; D unresolved. This clonotype was sampled from a woman younger than 30 in good health and CMV-seronegative. Sequenced: PBMCs. The CDR3 coding sequence is TGTGCCAGCAGCTTATCCGGTGCACCGAGCTCCTACAATGAGCAGTTCTTC. This encodes CASSLSGAPSSYNEQFF. Combining the CDR3 with reference TRBV7-2 and TRBJ2-1 gives the whole variable domain GAGVSQSPSNKVTEKGKDVELRCDPISGHTALYWYRQSLGQGLEFLIYFQGNSAPDKSGLPSDRFSAERTGGSVSTLTIQRTQQEDSAVYLCASSLSGAPSSYNEQFFGPGTRLTVL.